This T cell receptor beta chain emerged from a study of blood T cell repertoires in COVID-19. For the study at large: Specimens from acute and convalescent COVID-19 originated in the United States, Italy and Spain. The cDNA or gDNA used as material had been derived from T cells, B-cell-depleted T cells, or PBMCs.

Per the authors' pipeline: Estimates of nucleated cell counts were drawn from the amplification of reference gene primers. Method: immunoSEQ multiplex PCR; TCRdb's copy keeps in-frame clones and lacks some. Clone size and V and J calls were adopted from that table, with D and trimming inferred from the DNA. This repertoire shows 350,000 to 550,000 clones, approximately 90% found once; its top ten account for 4.3%. The ends lost 6 bases at V and 7 bases at J; junction bases unmatched: 14. The CDR3 runs to 15 residues. In germline, CDR1 is MNHEY, CDR2 SVGEGT. This clone was observed a single time. Sequenced sample: peripheral blood. This TCR came from a woman in her 30s with acute or convalescent COVID-19. The J gene is TRBJ1-1, the V gene TRBV6-2 or TRBV6-3, with 7 bases lining up with TRBD1. This CDR3 reads CASSRPRGQRYEAFF. In DNA form, the CDR3 reads TGTGCCAGCAGCCGACCGAGGGGGCAGAGATATGAAGCTTTCTTT.